This TCR beta chain derives from a study of Graves' ophthalmopathy and Graves' hyperthyroidism (dated by TCRdb to 2016 to 2019). As for the study more broadly: Peripheral blood samples were taken at the time of initial diagnosis, before any treatment was given. The study used signatures of the TCR beta repertoire to tell Graves' ophthalmopathy apart from Graves' hyperthyroidism and to predict which patients would progress to ophthalmopathy. In total, approximately 130 blood samples were TCR-sequenced: 43 ophthalmopathy, over 70 hyperthyroidism and about 17 hyperthyroidism-to-ophthalmopathy patients. A discovery set of 100 patients (more than 40 ophthalmopathy, about 55 stable hyperthyroidism) was enrolled to explore V-J signatures distinguishing ophthalmopathy from hyperthyroidism. For independent validation, a separate cohort was made up of around 18 hyperthyroidism patients plus 17 patients who later progressed from hyperthyroidism to ophthalmopathy. In about 6 hyperthyroidism patients, the T-cell repertoire of thyroid tissue was compared with the T-cell repertoire of blood. Following sampling, methimazole starting at 30 mg daily was administered to hyperthyroidism patients, and high-dose intravenous methylprednisolone was administered to ophthalmopathy patients. Overall study outcomes, separate from this receptor: In validation, the model predicted ophthalmopathy progression with about 71% sensitivity and about 77% specificity; more than ten predicted patients were CT-confirmed with GO in a median of approximately six months. Sample size was not predetermined statistically, and investigators were not blinded to group allocation. The 13-signature model separated ophthalmopathy from stable hyperthyroidism with approximately 90% sensitivity and approximately 81% specificity in cross-validation, and 80%/75% in the test set. Most of the expanded thyroid clonotypes with a frequency above 0.001 were also detected in blood, and it was suggested that the thyroid immune response may be reflected by blood repertoires.

Ophthalmopathy patients were characterized by moderately to severely active disease, a Clinical Activity Score of at least 3, a NOSPECS grade of at least 4, and a disease duration under 3 months. Patients with other autoimmune diseases, uncontrolled infections, pregnancy or lactation were excluded. Diagnosis was based on clinical symptoms, serum thyroxine, TRAb, thyroid ultrasound and orbital computed tomography. Using Ficoll-Paque density gradient centrifugation, PBMCs were isolated from 9.5 to 10 ml of fresh peripheral blood. Total RNA was extracted with Trizol reagent and quality-checked on an Agilent 2100 Bioanalyzer. Here V drops 3 bases and J drops 11 bases, and the junction holds 3 bases not matched to any gene. The CDR3, from cysteine to phenylalanine, totals 12 residues. The only DNA kept is the CDR3, 36 bases in frame from the first base. Via the germline V gene (reference sequence), CDR1 is LNHDA and CDR2 SQIVND.

For repertoire sequencing, TCR beta CDR3 regions were amplified from RNA transcripts. The first round was an RT-PCR using HTBI primers with the Qiagen OneStep RT-PCR kit, and this first round was followed by a second-round multiplex PCR, then size selection and purification. The libraries underwent paired-end sequencing with 100 bp reads on an Illumina HiSeq2000. Under the source paper's analysis protocol: SOAPnuke was used to process the reads, throwing out any read that had adapters, had uncalled bases, had a mean Phred below 15, or lacked an exact constant-primer or identifier match. COPE v1.2.5 was used to merge the high-quality paired reads. Unique nucleotide sequences were defined as clonotypes and aligned to IMGT TRB V, D and J references using MiTCR v1.1. The analysis was limited to V-J combinations with a frequency above 0.0001, which together covered 99% to 99.2% of the repertoires. A TCR clonal expansion and chaos score per V-J combination was defined as the ratio of F50 clonal expansion to chaos observed in the TCRdist matrix. Welch's t-statistics and random forest were used to reduce the features to about a dozen V-J combinations, which were then used as input to a naive Bayes classifier. The similarity between thyroid and blood repertoires was quantified using the Morisita-Horn index. The public reads were run again by TCRdb, first through fastp at Q25 and then through MiXCR, and only productive beta chains were kept. Entries are consolidated by CDR3 protein sequence, retaining the most common genes and DNA. Clone size and V and J calls follow TCRdb, not the original study. Across this sample there are more than 550,000 distinct CDR3 sequences, with about 40% seen only once. Of the sample, around 3% is held by the ten largest clones.

About this clonotype itself: The antigen this receptor binds is unknown. No base-level quality is on record; no much larger clone is a single base apart.

The receptor comes from an adult man with Graves' ophthalmopathy. The chain uses TRBV19 and TRBJ1-1; the central 10 bases match TRBD1. Sequencing was carried out using peripheral blood. Read as DNA, the sequence is TGTGCCAGTAGTATGACAGGGGGCGAGGCTTTCTTT. It codes for CASSMTGGEAFF.